This TCR beta chain was sequenced in a study of blood T cell repertoires in COVID-19. Overall study: Sources were T cells, B-cell-depleted T cells, or PBMCs; the material itself was cDNA or gDNA.

Per the original data handling: Estimated nucleated cell counts came from reference gene primer amplification. The repertoire was sequenced with immunoSEQ multiplex PCR; TCRdb's copy has only in-frame clones and lacks some. For V, J and clone size, that table is used; D and trimming come from the DNA. The sample contains a few hundred thousand clones, 88% of which appear only once. This CDR3 spans 13 amino acids. Trimming removed 5 bases from V and 0 bases from J, with 5 bases in between. The sequenced sample consisted of peripheral blood. The genes are TRBV12-3 or TRBV12-4 and TRBJ1-5; the D is unclear. This clonotype originated in a man in his fifties or sixties who had recovered from COVID-19. The chain's CDR3 is CASSVNSNQPQHF. CDR3 nucleotides: TGTGCCAGCAGTGTAAATAGCAATCAGCCCCAGCATTTT.